This T cell receptor (beta chain) derives from a study of cytomegalovirus exposure and HLA in healthy donors. Overall study results and limits: In a later analysis, an Asian-associated ancestry cluster reportedly showed fewer N-insertions than the roughly 730-donor mean. Sequencing likely caused a cluster of highly shared sequence variants. In vitro checks showed that three CMV-associated chains really do target CMV antigens. For presence/absence analyses, sequencing depth was assumed to be roughly uniform across donors.

Germline CDR1 MNHEY, CDR2 SVGAGI. CDR3 length: 15 amino acids. The V and J ends lost 8 bases and 0 bases respectively, with 14 bases between them. To note about this clone: Its antigen is unknown.

The study ran its PCR with 60 Vbeta and 13 Jbeta primers. Only in-frame clones appear in the TCRdb table, and some are missing; sequencing was by immunoSEQ multiplex PCR. This sample has more than 120,000 clones, with 75% to 85% found just once. The chain uses TRBV6-5 and TRBJ1-3, with D tentatively TRBD1 (5 bases). The source of this sequence is a woman in her forties in good health and CMV-seropositive. The material sequenced was PBMCs. Here the CDR3 DNA reads TGTGCCAGCTCCAAATGGGGGGGCTCTGGAAACACCATATATTTT. Translating it yields CASSKWGGSGNTIYF.